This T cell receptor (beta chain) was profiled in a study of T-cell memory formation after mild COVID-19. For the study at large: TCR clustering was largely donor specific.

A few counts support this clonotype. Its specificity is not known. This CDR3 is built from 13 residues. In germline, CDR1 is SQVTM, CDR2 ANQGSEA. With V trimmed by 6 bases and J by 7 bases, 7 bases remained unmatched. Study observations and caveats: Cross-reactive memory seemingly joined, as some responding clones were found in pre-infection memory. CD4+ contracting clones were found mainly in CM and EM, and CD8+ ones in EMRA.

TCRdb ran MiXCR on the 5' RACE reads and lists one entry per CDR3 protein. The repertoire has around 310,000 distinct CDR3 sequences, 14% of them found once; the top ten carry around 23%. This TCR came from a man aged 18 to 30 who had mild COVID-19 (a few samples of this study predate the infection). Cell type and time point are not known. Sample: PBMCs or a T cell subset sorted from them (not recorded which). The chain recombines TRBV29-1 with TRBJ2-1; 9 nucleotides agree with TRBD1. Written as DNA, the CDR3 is TGCAGCGTAGGGACAGGGAAGAGGAATGAGCAGTTCTTC. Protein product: CSVGTGKRNEQFF.